The sequence of this T cell receptor (beta chain) was determined in a study of cytomegalovirus exposure and HLA in healthy donors. From germline, CDR1 is LNHDA and CDR2 SQIVND (reference sequence). The CDR3 spans 16 residues. J lost 0 bases, V lost 6 bases, and 9 bases had no gene match. Both 60 Vbeta primers and 13 Jbeta primers went into the PCR. Repertoires were generated with immunoSEQ multiplex PCR, while TCRdb's copy carries only in-frame clones and drops some. This sample has about 140,000 clones; approximately 80% occur once, and the top ten carry approximately 5%. The sequence was collected from a woman aged 45-60 years in good health and CMV-seronegative. Sequenced input: PBMCs. This sequence joins TRBV19 and TRBJ1-1, with 8 bases aligning to TRBD1. The CDR3 reads CASSAHNRGVNTEAFF. The CDR3 coding sequence is TGTGCCAGTAGCGCGCATAACAGGGGGGTGAACACTGAAGCTTTCTTT. The complete variable domain, with remaining parts taken from reference TRBV19 and TRBJ1-1, reads DGGITQSPKYLFRKEGQNVTLSCEQNLNHDAMYWYRQDPGQGLRLIYYSQIVNDFQKGDIAEGYSVSREKKESFPLTVTSAQKNPTAFYLCASSAHNRGVNTEAFFGQGTRLTVV.